This T cell receptor beta chain was sequenced for a study of shared clonotypes between healthy human individuals. Germline V CDR1 and CDR2: SGHRS, YFSETQ. V was shortened by 0 bases and J by 0 bases, with 10 bases between the two germline ends. The CDR3 sequence is 15 residues long. The data were produced by immunoSEQ multiplex PCR, yet TCRdb's version contains in-frame clones alone and is incomplete. This sample carries approximately 1,500,000 clones, 95% to 99% of them seen once, and the ten largest clones take roughly 0.45%. Specimen: naive CD4+ T cells sorted from blood. Subset reported: CD45RA+ positively selected. The source of this sequence is a man younger than 45 in good health. This chain connects TRBV5-1 to TRBJ2-7; TRBD2 might be the D (5 bases). The CDR3 DNA reads TGCGCCAGCAGCTTGGTTGTTAGCGACTCCTACGAGCAGTACTTC. This sequence encodes CASSLVVSDSYEQYF.